A selection of T cell receptor beta chains follows, all from one sample in a study of blood T cells in healthy people across ages. MiXCR, run by TCRdb on the 5' RACE reads, gives a single entry per CDR3 protein. Of roughly 1.5 million distinct CDR3 sequences in the sample, approximately 43% were seen once. The sample comprised blood. All receptors derive from a woman under 30 in good health. Each CDR3 is given with its conserved first and last residue. Fields, in order: V gene, J gene, D gene, clone size, CDR3 protein, CDR3 DNA. A D gene is named only where the DNA matches it firmly. A row's size may be missing; if present it is once, few, many or a size class.

v_call: TRBV9
j_call: TRBJ2-3
d_call: TRBD2
clone_size: -
cdr3_aa: CASSVVSGSGGMTDTQYF
cdr3_nt: TGTGCCAGCAGCGTAGTATCCGGGTCGGGAGGGATGACAGATACGCAGTATTTT

v_call: TRBV4-1
j_call: TRBJ2-7
d_call: -
clone_size: -
cdr3_aa: CASSPQAAYEQYF
cdr3_nt: TGCGCCAGCAGCCCCCAAGCAGCCTACGAGCAGTACTTC

v_call: TRBV6-2/TRBV6-3
j_call: TRBJ2-7
d_call: -
clone_size: -
cdr3_aa: CASSRLGGSYNEQYF
cdr3_nt: TGTGCCAGCAGCCGACTAGGGGGATCCTACAATGAGCAGTACTTC

v_call: TRBV7-2
j_call: TRBJ1-2
d_call: -
clone_size: -
cdr3_aa: CASSLGRALGLGYTF
cdr3_nt: TGTGCCAGCAGCTTAGGCAGGGCCCTAGGTTTAGGCTACACCTTC

v_call: TRBV12-3/TRBV12-4
j_call: TRBJ1-1
d_call: TRBD1
clone_size: -
cdr3_aa: CASSSSDREGNTEAFF
cdr3_nt: TGTGCCAGCAGTTCATCTGACAGGGAGGGGAACACTGAAGCTTTCTTT

v_call: TRBV24-1
j_call: TRBJ2-5
d_call: TRBD1
clone_size: -
cdr3_aa: CATSDDRVHETQYF
cdr3_nt: TGTGCCACCAGTGATGACAGGGTCCATGAGACCCAGTACTTC

v_call: TRBV28
j_call: TRBJ2-7
d_call: TRBD2
clone_size: -
cdr3_aa: CASSLLLRGDPSSYEQYF
cdr3_nt: TGTGCCAGCAGTTTGCTCTTACGGGGGGATCCATCCTCCTACGAGCAGTACTTC

v_call: TRBV27
j_call: TRBJ2-3
d_call: -
clone_size: -
cdr3_aa: CASMAGPVTDTQYF
cdr3_nt: TGTGCCAGCATGGCAGGACCCGTCACAGATACGCAGTATTTT

v_call: TRBV27
j_call: TRBJ1-5
d_call: -
clone_size: -
cdr3_aa: CASSKTGWAQPQHF
cdr3_nt: TGTGCCAGCAGTAAAACAGGTTGGGCTCAGCCCCAGCATTTT

v_call: TRBV12-3/TRBV12-4
j_call: TRBJ2-3
d_call: TRBD2
clone_size: few
cdr3_aa: CASSFLAGGLDTQYF
cdr3_nt: TGTGCCAGCAGTTTTTTAGCGGGAGGGCTAGATACGCAGTATTTT

v_call: TRBV20-1
j_call: TRBJ1-1
d_call: TRBD1
clone_size: few
cdr3_aa: CSARRREKGATEAFF
cdr3_nt: TGCAGTGCTAGACGACGAGAAAAGGGGGCCACTGAAGCTTTCTTT

v_call: TRBV29-1
j_call: TRBJ2-5
d_call: -
clone_size: -
cdr3_aa: CSVDSWGLAQPETQYF
cdr3_nt: TGCAGCGTTGACTCGTGGGGATTAGCGCAACCAGAGACCCAGTACTTC

v_call: TRBV5-1
j_call: TRBJ1-1
d_call: TRBD1
clone_size: -
cdr3_aa: CASSSTQGGDTEAFF
cdr3_nt: TGCGCCAGCAGCTCCACACAGGGGGGCGACACTGAAGCTTTCTTT

v_call: TRBV7-3
j_call: TRBJ2-2
d_call: -
clone_size: -
cdr3_aa: CASSPGMDGGELFF
cdr3_nt: TGTGCCAGCAGCCCAGGCATGGACGGCGGGGAGCTGTTTTTT

v_call: TRBV14
j_call: TRBJ1-2
d_call: -
clone_size: -
cdr3_aa: CASSETRNYGYTF
cdr3_nt: TGTGCCAGCAGCGAAACAAGGAACTATGGCTACACCTTC

v_call: TRBV10-2
j_call: TRBJ2-3
d_call: -
clone_size: -
cdr3_aa: CASSGPGLYTDTQYF
cdr3_nt: TGCGCCAGCAGTGGCCCGGGACTCTACACAGATACGCAGTATTTT

v_call: TRBV20-1
j_call: TRBJ1-4
d_call: -
clone_size: few
cdr3_aa: CSAPGFDNEKLFF
cdr3_nt: TGCAGTGCCCCCGGCTTTGATAATGAAAAACTGTTTTTT

v_call: TRBV20-1
j_call: TRBJ2-1
d_call: -
clone_size: many
cdr3_aa: CSARDNEQFF
cdr3_nt: TGCAGTGCTAGGGACAATGAGCAGTTCTTC